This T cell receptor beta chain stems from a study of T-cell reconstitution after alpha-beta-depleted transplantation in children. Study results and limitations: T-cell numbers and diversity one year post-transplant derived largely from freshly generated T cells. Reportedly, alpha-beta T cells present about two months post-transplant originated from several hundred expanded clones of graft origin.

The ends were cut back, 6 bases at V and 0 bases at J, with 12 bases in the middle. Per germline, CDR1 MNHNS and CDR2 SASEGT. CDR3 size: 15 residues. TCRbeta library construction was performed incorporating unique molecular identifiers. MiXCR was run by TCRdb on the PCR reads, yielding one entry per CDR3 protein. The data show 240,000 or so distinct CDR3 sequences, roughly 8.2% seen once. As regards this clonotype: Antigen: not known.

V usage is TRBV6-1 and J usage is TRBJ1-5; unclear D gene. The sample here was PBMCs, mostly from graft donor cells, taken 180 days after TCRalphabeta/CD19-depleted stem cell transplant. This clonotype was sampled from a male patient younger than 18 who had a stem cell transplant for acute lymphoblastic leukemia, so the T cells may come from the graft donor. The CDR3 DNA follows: TGTGCCAGCAGCGCACGACATCTTAGCAATCAGCCCCAGCATTTT. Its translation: CASSARHLSNQPQHF.